Presented here are 27 T cell receptor beta chains from one specimen sequenced in a study of control samples from healthy donors and cancer patients. Sequencing used immunoSEQ multiplex PCR; TCRdb keeps in-frame clones, though not all of them. The table includes roughly 45,000 clones, about 92% detected once. What was sequenced was PBMCs. The receptor set was obtained from a man younger than 45 with colorectal cancer.

This clone was seen once. CDR3 nucleotide sequence: TGTGCCAGCAGTTTGATGTCTCGTCGCGAGCAGTACTTC. Its translation: CASSLMSRREQYF. V usage is TRBV28 and J usage is TRBJ2-7; D is uncertain. The CDR3 consists of 13 residues. Per the germline V gene, CDR1 is MDHEN and CDR2 is SYDVKM. V was shortened by 3 bases and J by 6 bases, with 12 bases between the two germline ends. The full variable domain, completed using reference TRBV28 and TRBJ2-7, is DVKVTQSSRYLVKRTGEKVFLECVQDMDHENMFWYRQDPGLGLRLIYFSYDVKMKEKGDIPEGYSVSREKKERFSLILESASTNQTSMYLCASSLMSRREQYFGPGTRLTVT.

The chain uses TRBV11-3 and TRBJ2-2; the D is unclear. Per the germline V gene, CDR1 is SGHNT and CDR2 is YENEEA. V lost 3 bases, J lost 3 bases, and 5 bases lay in between. The CDR3 sequence is 13 residues long. In DNA, the CDR3 is TGTGCCAGCAGCTTGGGCTACACCGGGGAGCTGTTTTTT. Translation gives CASSLGYTGELFF.

This clone was counted once. The V call is TRBV6-1, the J call TRBJ2-7; D is possibly TRBD1 (6 bases). The DNA matches TRBJ2-5 better at its end, which makes the J call doubtful. This CDR3 comprises 16 residues. Germline V lookup: CDR1 MNHNS, CDR2 SASEGT. The CDR3 is CASSEIGGEGQETQYF. The CDR3 region has the DNA TGTGCCAGCAGTGAAATTGGGGGCGAGGGTCAAGAGACCCAGTACTTC.

The chain is built from TRBV9 and TRBJ2-2; 8 nucleotides align to TRBD1. This CDR3 comprises 15 residues. The germline CDR1 and CDR2 sequences are SGDLS and YYNGEE. The V gene end was trimmed by 3 bases and the J gene end by 3 bases; junction bases not matched to a gene: 4. The CDR3: CASSATGADTGELFF. The DNA for the CDR3 is TGTGCCAGCAGCGCGACAGGGGCGGACACCGGGGAGCTGTTTTTT.

This clone has only one observation. This sequence joins TRBV2 and TRBJ1-1; possibly TRBD1 for D (6 bases). Germline CDR1 reads SNHLY; CDR2 reads FYNNEI. Trimming pared 5 bases from V and 2 bases from J, leaving 9 bases between. The CDR3 is made up of 13 amino acids. The CDR3, as DNA: TGTGCCAGCAGTATACAGGGAAACACTGAAGCTTTCTTT. Its protein is CASSIQGNTEAFF. Using reference TRBV2 and TRBJ1-1 for the parts outside the CDR3, the full variable domain is EPEVTQTPSHQVTQMGQEVILRCVPISNHLYFYWYRQILGQKVEFLVSFYNNEISEKSEIFDDQFSVERPDGSNFTLKIRSTKLEDSAMYFCASSIQGNTEAFFGQGTRLTVV.

The V and J genes are TRBV29-1 and TRBJ1-5, with D unresolved. This CDR3 contains 13 residues. The germline V gene encodes CDR1 SQVTM and CDR2 ANQGSEA. V was pared by 4 bases and J by 0 bases, with 7 bases between. This chain's CDR3 is CSVGNYSNQPQHF. The CDR3 DNA sequence: TGCAGCGTTGGGAATTATAGCAATCAGCCCCAGCATTTT.

J is TRBJ1-6 and V is TRBV7-9; TRBD1 matches at 7 bases. The CDR3 sequence is 15 residues long. CDR1 SEHNR and CDR2 FQNEAQ come from the germline V gene (reference sequence). J lost 7 bases, V lost 5 bases, and 8 bases had no gene match. The CDR3 spells CASSPGTDHNSPLHF. The CDR3 DNA sequence: TGTGCCAGCAGCCCCGGGACAGATCACAATTCACCCCTCCACTTT.

This clone is a singleton in its sample. The germline gene is not matched at one end of the junction; a read error may be the cause. This sequence joins TRBV24-1 and TRBJ2-2; D is perhaps TRBD1 (6 bases). This CDR3 is 17 amino acids long. Per germline, CDR1 KGHDR and CDR2 SFDVKD. CDR3 DNA: TGTGCCACCAGCGATTTGGTTTCAGGGGCAGGGACCGGGGAGCTGTTTTTT. It codes for CATSDLVSGAGTGELFF.

The chain couples TRBV5-1 to TRBJ1-6, with 7 bases aligning to TRBD1. The CDR3 contains 19 residues. Germline V gene lookup returns CDR1 SGHRS and CDR2 YFSETQ. V lost 0 bases and J lost 2; bases outside the gene matches: 11. The CDR3: CASSLGKLNRGPYNSPLHF. CDR3 DNA sequence: TGCGCCAGCAGCTTGGGAAAACTAAACAGGGGACCCTATAATTCACCCCTCCACTTT.

This chain joins TRBV15 and TRBJ2-1; 12 bases align to TRBD2. The CDR3 length is 16 residues. From germline, CDR1 is LNHNV and CDR2 YYDKDF (reference sequence). V lost 4 bases to trimming and J lost 4 bases; unmatched junction nucleotides: 5. The CDR3, as DNA: TGTGCCACCAGCACCGGACTAGCGGGGACGTACAATGAGCAGTTCTTC. Translating gives CATSTGLAGTYNEQFF. The variable domain in full, with the rest retrieved from reference TRBV15 and TRBJ2-1, is DAMVIQNPRYQVTQFGKPVTLSCSQTLNHNVMYWYQQKSSQAPKLLFHYYDKDFNNEADTPDNFQSRRPNTSFCFLDIRSPGLGDTAMYLCATSTGLAGTYNEQFFGPGTRLTVL.

The J gene is TRBJ2-3, the V gene TRBV11-2; D not resolved. Germline V lookup: CDR1 SGHAT, CDR2 FQNNGV. The CDR3 has 13 residues. The germline V and J ends were trimmed by 5 bases and 6 bases, with 12 bases remaining between them. This CDR3 is CASSPPIIDTQYF. CDR3 nucleotide sequence: TGTGCCAGCAGCCCCCCCATTATTGATACGCAGTATTTT.

The chain links TRBV30 to TRBJ1-2; unclear D gene. Trimming removed 2 bases at V and 2 bases at J, with 6 bases between. Germline CDR1 and CDR2: GTSNPN and SVGIG (reference sequence). The CDR3 contains 12 residues. In nucleotides, the CDR3 is TGTGCCTGGAGTTTCCGAAACTATGGCTACACCTTC. Translation gives CAWSFRNYGYTF.

The chain is built from TRBV19 and TRBJ2-1, with D tentatively TRBD2 (6 bases). The germline V and J ends were trimmed by 3 bases and 6 bases, with 15 bases remaining between them. This CDR3 has 15 amino acids. CDR1 is LNHDA, CDR2 SQIVND, per germline (reference sequence). The CDR3 region has the DNA TGTGCCAGTAGTATGTTGCGGGGTAGGGGCAATGAGCAGTTCTTC. It specifies CASSMLRGRGNEQFF.

This sequence joins TRBV19 and TRBJ1-2; D possibly corresponds to TRBD1 (6 bases). With 4 bases removed from V and 10 bases from J, the gap between germline ends came to 22 bases. CDR1 is LNHDA and CDR2 is SQIVND in the germline V gene (reference sequence). The CDR3 is 15 amino acids. CDR3 bases: TGTGCCAGTAGTACCCTCGGACAGACGTGGGGTTACTACACCTTC. Residues: CASSTLGQTWGYYTF.

The rearrangement uses TRBV4-1 and TRBJ1-6, with D possibly matching TRBD1 (6 bases). The CDR3 covers 14 residues. The germline V and J ends were trimmed by 4 bases and 8 bases, with 12 bases remaining between them. CDR1 is MGHRA, CDR2 YSYEKL, per germline. The CDR3 region has the DNA TGCGCCAGCAGCCCTCAAAGGGGGTATTCACCCCTCCACTTT. This sequence encodes CASSPQRGYSPLHF.

The rearrangement uses TRBV9 and TRBJ2-1; perhaps TRBD1 as D (5 bases). The CDR3 sequence is 15 residues long. V was cut by 0 bases and J by 5 bases, with 12 bases left in between. Germline loops: CDR1 SGDLS, CDR2 YYNGEE. The CDR3 coding sequence is TGTGCCAGCAGCGTAGGGCCAGGGCTAAACAATGAGCAGTTCTTC. Protein: CASSVGPGLNNEQFF.

This chain links TRBV6-1 with TRBJ1-6; D gene unclear. The CDR3 loop spans 14 amino acids. Trimming removed 2 bases at V and 5 bases at J, with 7 bases between. Germline V gives CDR1 MNHNS, CDR2 SASEGT. CDR3 DNA: TGTGCCAGCAGTGAAATACGGAATAATTCACCCCTCCACTTT. It encodes CASSEIRNNSPLHF.

This chain links TRBV6-6 with TRBJ1-2; TRBD1 matches 7 bases. The V and J ends lost 5 bases and 0 bases, in that order; junction bases with no gene match: 6. CDR1 is MNHNY and CDR2 is SVGAGI in the germline V gene (reference sequence). This CDR3 comprises 15 residues. DNA of the CDR3: TGTGCCAGCAGTACCCTAGGACAGGCTAACTATGGCTACACCTTC. It encodes CASSTLGQANYGYTF.

The sample holds a few counts of this clone. V usage is TRBV18 and J usage is TRBJ1-6; tentative D call: TRBD1 (5 bases). CDR3 length: 17 amino acids. V was clipped by 6 bases and J by 2 bases, with 17 bases between them. Germline lookup yields CDR1 KGHSH and CDR2 LQKENI. The CDR3, as DNA: TGTGCCAGCTCGCCCAATACCGGGGCCCCCTATAATTCACCCCTCCACTTT. It codes for CASSPNTGAPYNSPLHF. The full variable domain, with the rest looked up from reference TRBV18 and TRBJ1-6, is NAGVMQNPRHLVRRRGQEARLRCSPMKGHSHVYWYRQLPEEGLKFMVYLQKENIIDESGMPKERFSAEFPKEGPSILRIQQVVRGDSAAYFCASSPNTGAPYNSPLHFGNGTRLTVT.

The V gene is TRBV7-2, the J gene TRBJ1-1; 10 bases are shared with TRBD1. Germline CDR1 and CDR2: SGHTA and FQGNSA. There are 15 residues in the CDR3. The junction had 7 bases not matched to a gene; V was cut back by 5 bases and J by 4 bases. In DNA, the CDR3 is TGTGCCAGCAGCACTAGGACAGGGGGTCTCACTGAAGCTTTCTTT. Translating it yields CASSTRTGGLTEAFF.

The chain employs TRBV2 and TRBJ1-6, with D possibly TRBD1 on 5 matching bases. CDR3 size: 17 residues. Trimming removed 3 bases from V and 3 bases from J, with 15 bases in between. Germline V lookup: CDR1 SNHLY, CDR2 FYNNEI. CDR3 sequence reads: CASSELTGGLYNSPLHF. The CDR3 DNA follows: TGTGCCAGCAGTGAGCTCACAGGAGGACTCTATAATTCACCCCTCCACTTT.

The rearrangement joins TRBV9 to TRBJ1-5, with D maybe TRBD1 (5 bases). V lost 0 bases and J 6 bases, leaving 7 bases between the germline ends. Germline V CDR1 and CDR2: SGDLS, YYNGEE. The CDR3 contains 13 residues. CDR3 in amino acids: CASSVGGSQPQHF. CDR3 DNA sequence: TGTGCCAGCAGCGTAGGGGGGAGTCAGCCCCAGCATTTT.

The chain employs TRBV5-8 and TRBJ1-3; a weak D match, TRBD1 (5 bases). The CDR3 contains 13 residues. CDR1 and CDR2 from the germline V gene are SGHTS and YDEGEE. V lost 5 bases to trimming and J lost 2 bases, with 8 bases between them. CDR3 residues: CASRSGPGNTIYF. The DNA for the CDR3 is TGTGCCAGCAGATCAGGGCCTGGAAACACCATATATTTT.

The genes are TRBV5-6 and TRBJ2-7, with D possibly TRBD1 on 5 matching bases. This CDR3 has 13 residues. Germline values: CDR1 SGHDT, CDR2 YYEEEE. V lost 0 bases to trimming and J lost 7 bases, with 11 bases between them. CDR3 loop: CASSLEQETEQYF. The CDR3 DNA reads as TGTGCCAGCAGCTTGGAACAGGAGACAGAGCAGTACTTC.

J is TRBJ1-4 and V is TRBV19; D unclear. The CDR3 consists of 13 residues. The V and J ends lost 2 bases and 5 bases respectively, with 6 bases between them. Germline-derived CDR1 and CDR2 are LNHDA and SQIVND (reference sequence). The CDR3 is CASSIRSNEKLFF. For the CDR3, the DNA is TGTGCCAGTAGTATAAGATCCAATGAAAAACTGTTTTTT.

This chain uses TRBV19 with TRBJ2-5; possibly TRBD2 for D (5 bases). Germline V gene sequence: CDR1 LNHDA, CDR2 SQIVND (reference sequence). V was shortened by 1 base and J by 2 bases, with 11 bases between the two germline ends. CDR3 length: 15 amino acids. In DNA, the CDR3 is TGTGCCAGTAGTATAGCTTGGACTCAGCAAGAGACCCAGTACTTC. Its translation is CASSIAWTQQETQYF.

V gene TRBV29-1 combines with J gene TRBJ1-2; D is unclear. V lost 5 bases to trimming and J lost 4 bases, with 14 bases between them. The CDR3 spans 13 residues. Germline-derived CDR1 and CDR2 are SQVTM and ANQGSEA. CDR3 region: CSVFLGWAYGYTF. DNA of the CDR3: TGCAGCGTTTTTTTGGGGTGGGCCTATGGCTACACCTTC.